A selection of T cell receptor beta chains follows, all from one sample in a study of shared clonotypes between healthy human individuals. The protocol was immunoSEQ multiplex PCR, while the TCRdb copy is restricted to in-frame clones and leaves out a portion. The table shows roughly 770,000 clones, with roughly 96% occurring only once. Sequencing was performed on naive CD8+ T cells sorted from blood. These receptors all come from a man younger than 45 in good health. The CDR3 runs from the conserved cysteine through the conserved F or W. Each record gives: D gene, J gene, V gene, CDR3 DNA, CDR3 protein. The D gene is left open where the match is weak.

D: .
J: TRBJ2-7
V: TRBV27
DNA: TGTGCCAGCAGTTTAGGCCCCTGGGGCGAGCAGTACTTC
CDR3: CASSLGPWGEQYF

D: TRBD1
J: TRBJ1-1
V: TRBV7-9
DNA: TGTGCCAGCAGAGGCACAGGGGGCGGCTTGGCTGAAGCTTTCTTT
CDR3: CASRGTGGGLAEAFF

D: .
J: TRBJ2-2
V: TRBV13
DNA: TGTGCCAGCAGCCTCGGGCAGGGCCCCGGGGAGCTGTTTTTT
CDR3: CASSLGQGPGELFF

D: .
J: TRBJ2-5
V: TRBV7-9
DNA: TGTGCCAGCAGCGACCCGGGGCAGGGAGTTTGGGAGACCCAGTACTTC
CDR3: CASSDPGQGVWETQYF

D: TRBD2
J: TRBJ2-2
V: TRBV6-5
DNA: TGTGCCAGCAGTTACTCTGCGGGAGGTGGCGGGGAGCTGTTTTTT
CDR3: CASSYSAGGGGELFF

D: TRBD2
J: TRBJ2-1
V: TRBV27
DNA: TGTGCCAGCAGTTTGTTTAGGGGACTAGCGGCCAATGAGCAGTTCTTC
CDR3: CASSLFRGLAANEQFF

D: TRBD1
J: TRBJ2-1
V: TRBV4-3
DNA: TGCGCCAGCAGCCAAGTTCTATCGGATCCCGGGACAGGGAATTTTCGGGGTGAGCAGTTCTTC
CDR3: CASSQVLSDPGTGNFRGEQFF

D: .
J: TRBJ2-5
V: TRBV12-5
DNA: TGTGCTAGTGGTTTGGGACTTCAGACCCAGTACTTC
CDR3: CASGLGLQTQYF

D: .
J: TRBJ2-7
V: TRBV27
DNA: TGTGCCAGCAGATACGGCTACGAGCAGTACTTC
CDR3: CASRYGYEQYF

D: TRBD1
J: TRBJ2-3
V: TRBV30
DNA: TGTGCCTGGGCGACAGGGGAGAGCGCAGATACGCAGTATTTT
CDR3: CAWATGESADTQYF

D: .
J: TRBJ2-7
V: TRBV6-1
DNA: TGTGCCAGCAGTGAAAGCGGCGGGAACTACTACGAGCAGTACTTC
CDR3: CASSESGGNYYEQYF

D: .
J: TRBJ2-7
V: TRBV29-1
DNA: TGCAGCGTTGACAGGGGCTATAACGAGCAGTACTTC
CDR3: CSVDRGYNEQYF

D: TRBD1
J: TRBJ1-5
V: TRBV29-1
DNA: TGCAGCCCCCACCGGGACAGGGCCAACCGTGGGGGGGATCAGCCCCAGCATTTT
CDR3: CSPHRDRANRGGDQPQHF

D: .
J: TRBJ2-2
V: TRBV4-3
DNA: TGCGCCAGCAGCCCGGTGGGAACAACGAACACCGGGGAGCTGTTTTTT
CDR3: CASSPVGTTNTGELFF

D: TRBD1
J: TRBJ2-4
V: TRBV19
DNA: TGTGCCAGTAGCTCTGGGACAGCCTTAGCCAAAAACATTCAGTACTTC
CDR3: CASSSGTALAKNIQYF

D: TRBD1
J: TRBJ1-2
V: TRBV5-6
DNA: TGTGCCAGCAGCTTGCGCCACAGACAGGGCTTTGACTATGGCTACACCTTC
CDR3: CASSLRHRQGFDYGYTF

D: TRBD2
J: TRBJ2-1
V: TRBV6-5
DNA: TGTGCCAGCAGTGGTGGGACTAGAACTTACAATGAGCAGTTCTTC
CDR3: CASSGGTRTYNEQFF

D: .
J: TRBJ2-2
V: TRBV2
DNA: TGTGCCAGCAGTGTATTGGCGGGGACGAACACCGGGGAGCTGTTTTTT
CDR3: CASSVLAGTNTGELFF

D: TRBD1
J: TRBJ2-1
V: TRBV18
DNA: TGTGCCAGCTCAGGGGACAGGGGGCCCCACAATGAGCAGTTCTTC
CDR3: CASSGDRGPHNEQFF

D: .
J: TRBJ2-7
V: TRBV7-8
DNA: TGTGCCAGCAGCTCAATGTTAGGGGGTCTCTACGAGCAGTACTTC
CDR3: CASSSMLGGLYEQYF

D: .
J: TRBJ2-1
V: TRBV6-5
DNA: TGTGCCAGCAGCTTAAACTCCTACAATGAGCAGTTCTTC
CDR3: CASSLNSYNEQFF

D: .
J: TRBJ1-1
V: TRBV10-3
DNA: TGTGCCATCAGTGAGCTGAAGGGGAGGAACACTGAAGCTTTCTTT
CDR3: CAISELKGRNTEAFF